This TCR beta chain was retrieved from a study of blood T cell repertoires in COVID-19. Overall study context: Both acute and convalescent COVID-19 samples were obtained from the United States, Italy and Spain.

CDR1 is WNHNN and CDR2 is SYGVQD in the germline V gene (reference sequence). Trimming cost V 2 bases and J 2 bases, with 10 bases left between them. The CDR3 is 15 residues long. The assay was immunoSEQ multiplex PCR, and TCRdb's table has in-frame clones only and misses some. The data show around 190,000 clones, with around four fifths seen just once and around 7% held by the top ten. What was sequenced was peripheral blood. The V and J genes are TRBV10-1 and TRBJ1-3; D is ambiguous. The receptor comes from an older man with active or convalescent COVID-19. The CDR3 DNA reads as TGCGCCAGCAGTGAGGATTCCGGGACTGGAAACACCATATATTTT. Encoded protein: CASSEDSGTGNTIYF.